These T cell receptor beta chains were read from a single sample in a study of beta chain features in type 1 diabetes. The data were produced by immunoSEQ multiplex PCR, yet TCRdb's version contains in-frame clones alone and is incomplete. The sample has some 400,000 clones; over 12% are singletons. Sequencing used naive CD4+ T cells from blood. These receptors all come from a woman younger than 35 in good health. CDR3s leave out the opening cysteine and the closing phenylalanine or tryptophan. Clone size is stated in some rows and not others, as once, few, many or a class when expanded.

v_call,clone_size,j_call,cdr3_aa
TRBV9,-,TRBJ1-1,ASSPRTGGNTEAF
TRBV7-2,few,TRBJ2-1,ASSQRPVGAWNEQF
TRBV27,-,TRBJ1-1,ASSLRKNTEAF
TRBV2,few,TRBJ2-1,ASSADSYEQF
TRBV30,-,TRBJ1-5,AWSQTGGSQPQH
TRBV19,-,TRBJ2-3,ATGLGVDTQY
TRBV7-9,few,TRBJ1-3,ASSLRLTGTGNTIY
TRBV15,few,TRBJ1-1,ATSRDTSSTEAF
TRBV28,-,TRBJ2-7,ASISAQGAYEQY
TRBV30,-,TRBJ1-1,AWTGSGYEAF
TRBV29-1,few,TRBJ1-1,SVGPSNTEAF
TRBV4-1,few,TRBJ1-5,ASSQDGGQGNQPQH
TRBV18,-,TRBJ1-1,ASSPDRFMNTEAF
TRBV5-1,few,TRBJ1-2,ASSLDTGYYGYT
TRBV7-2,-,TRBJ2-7,ASSHAGTDVYEQY
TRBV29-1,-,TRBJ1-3,SAGQAGNTIY
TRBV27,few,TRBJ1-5,ASRVVGRGSNQPQH
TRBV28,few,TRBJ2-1,ASSPAGKYNEQF
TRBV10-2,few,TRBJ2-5,AREETQY
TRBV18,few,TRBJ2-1,ASSPPSFNEQF
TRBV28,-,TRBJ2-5,ASRPGTGGVGETQY
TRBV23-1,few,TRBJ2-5,ASSLRPSSRGGQETQY
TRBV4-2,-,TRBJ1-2,ASSREGNYGYT
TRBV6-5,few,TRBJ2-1,ASSYGWDRVVEQF
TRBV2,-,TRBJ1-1,ASSSPPTQGLNTEAF
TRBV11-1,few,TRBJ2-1,ASSLGGLQF
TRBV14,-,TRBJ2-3,ASSQVQVSATQY
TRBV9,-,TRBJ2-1,ASSVVTSGSYNEQF
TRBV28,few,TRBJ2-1,ATLLAGGAYNEQF
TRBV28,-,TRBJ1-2,ASSSGQGHYGYT
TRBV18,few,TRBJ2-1,ASSPGLAGGNEQF
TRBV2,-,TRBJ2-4,ASSELAKNIQY
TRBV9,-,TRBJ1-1,ASSVAGGVTEAF
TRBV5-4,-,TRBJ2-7,ASRPVAGPYEQY
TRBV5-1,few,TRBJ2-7,ASSSTPQASGYEQY
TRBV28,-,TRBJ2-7,ASIPGQVISYEQY